This T cell receptor beta chain derives from a study of blood T cell repertoires in COVID-19. Study at large: Spain, Italy and the United States supplied samples that represented acute and convalescent COVID-19.

Per the original methods: Reference gene primer amplification gave estimated nucleated cell counts. Clones were read by immunoSEQ multiplex PCR, and TCRdb kept only the in-frame ones, dropping some. That table is the source of V, J and clone size, and D and trimming were worked out from the DNA. The sample has around 200,000 clones, about 81% seen once. V was cut by 1 base and J by 8 bases, with 18 bases left in between. Germline CDR1 is MGHRA and CDR2 is YSYEKL. This CDR3 is built from 16 residues. Participant reports of clinical history set cohort assignment. The chain is built from TRBV4-1 and TRBJ1-3; D perhaps matches TRBD1 (5 bases). This clonotype originated in a woman in her twenties or thirties who had recovered from COVID-19. Sample: PBMCs or T cells enriched from blood (not recorded which). The CDR3 bases are TGCGCCAGCAGCCAAGCTTGGGGCCCGCATCGGGACACCATATATTTT. As protein: CASSQAWGPHRDTIYF.